This T cell receptor (beta chain) was recovered during a study of blood T cell repertoires in COVID-19. Per the germline V gene, CDR1 is SGHNT and CDR2 is YYREEE (reference sequence). This CDR3 is built from 15 residues. Losses at the gene ends were 0 bases for V and 8 bases for J; bases not matched to a gene: 6. During active infection, Seattle patients enrolled and were then monitored through disease. How the authors handled the data: Amplification of reference gene primers provided the estimated nucleated cell counts. This table comes from immunoSEQ multiplex PCR, and its TCRdb copy is limited to in-frame clones, with some not included. V and J calls and clone size come straight from that table; D and trimming were deduced from the DNA. Counted here are 180,000 or so clones, about 85% occurring once; the ten biggest clones make up around 13%.

This TCR was sampled from a woman aged 70-85 years with COVID-19, enrolled during active disease. Sequenced sample: peripheral blood. The rearrangement joins TRBV5-4 to TRBJ2-1, with 9 positions matching TRBD2. Here the CDR3 reads CASSLVGGREYEQFF. CDR3 bases: TGTGCCAGCAGCTTGGTCGGCGGGAGGGAGTATGAGCAGTTCTTC.